A single TCR beta chain is shown here with its context. Its target is unknown. TCRdb's copy holds only in-frame clones and misses some; the assay was immunoSEQ multiplex PCR. The top ten hold under 8% of the sample, which has tens of thousands of clones, about 81% seen once. This specimen comes from a study of OX40 agonist ivuxolimab in advanced cancers. General observations from the study: There were, on average, more expanded clones in CD8+ T cells than in CD4+.

The V end was cut by 4 bases, the J end by 4 bases, with 18 bases between. Germline assignment: CDR1 SGHRS and CDR2 YFSETQ. This CDR3 is built from 16 residues. The sequence derives from an adult with an advanced solid tumor such as melanoma, head and neck, liver or kidney cancer. The sample in question was CD4+ or CD8+ T cells sorted from blood, obtained in a trial of the OX40 agonist ivuxolimab. The chain carries TRBV5-1 and TRBJ2-1; D is uncertain. The CDR3 region is CASSVMSASPYNEQFF. The CDR3 DNA reads as TGCGCCAGCAGCGTGATGTCGGCTAGTCCTTACAATGAGCAGTTCTTC.